This T cell receptor (beta chain) was observed in a study of T-cell reconstitution after alpha-beta-depleted transplantation in children. Findings and limits, study-wide: Several hundred expanded graft clones reportedly supplied alpha-beta T cells about two months after transplant. Diversity and T-cell counts at one year after transplant derived mostly from new T cells. The origin of high day-60 TCRbeta diversity in some patients lay in surviving recipient T cells and thymic progenitors.

V lost 8 bases, J lost 2 bases, and 11 bases lay in between. The germline V gene has CDR1 SGHRS and CDR2 YFSETQ. The length of the CDR3 is 13 residues. A remark on this clonotype: The antigen is unknown.

Using unique molecular identifiers, the investigators prepared the TCRbeta library. A single record per CDR3 protein comes from TCRdb applying MiXCR to the PCR reads. The sample has 100,000 or so distinct CDR3 sequences; around 7.8% are singletons. The chain joins TRBV5-1 to TRBJ1-3; D is ambiguous. The source material was PBMCs, sampled before TCRalphabeta/CD19-depleted stem cell transplant. The sequence derives from a boy younger than 10 with acute lymphoblastic leukemia, due to receive a stem cell transplant. CDR3 sequence: CARTCRTGNTIYF. Here the CDR3 DNA reads TGCGCCAGGACATGCAGAACTGGAAACACCATATATTTT.